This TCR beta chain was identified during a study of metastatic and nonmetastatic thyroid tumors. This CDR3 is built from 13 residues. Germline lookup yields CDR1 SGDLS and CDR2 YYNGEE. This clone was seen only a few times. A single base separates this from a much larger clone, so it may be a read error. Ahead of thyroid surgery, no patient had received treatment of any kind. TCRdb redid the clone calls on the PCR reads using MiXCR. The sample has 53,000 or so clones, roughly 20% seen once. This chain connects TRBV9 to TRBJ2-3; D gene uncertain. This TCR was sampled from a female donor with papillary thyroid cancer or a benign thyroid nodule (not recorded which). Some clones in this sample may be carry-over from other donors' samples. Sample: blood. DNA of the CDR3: TGTGCCAGCCGCGTCCTGGAGACAGATACGCAGTATTTT. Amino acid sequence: CASRVLETDTQYF.